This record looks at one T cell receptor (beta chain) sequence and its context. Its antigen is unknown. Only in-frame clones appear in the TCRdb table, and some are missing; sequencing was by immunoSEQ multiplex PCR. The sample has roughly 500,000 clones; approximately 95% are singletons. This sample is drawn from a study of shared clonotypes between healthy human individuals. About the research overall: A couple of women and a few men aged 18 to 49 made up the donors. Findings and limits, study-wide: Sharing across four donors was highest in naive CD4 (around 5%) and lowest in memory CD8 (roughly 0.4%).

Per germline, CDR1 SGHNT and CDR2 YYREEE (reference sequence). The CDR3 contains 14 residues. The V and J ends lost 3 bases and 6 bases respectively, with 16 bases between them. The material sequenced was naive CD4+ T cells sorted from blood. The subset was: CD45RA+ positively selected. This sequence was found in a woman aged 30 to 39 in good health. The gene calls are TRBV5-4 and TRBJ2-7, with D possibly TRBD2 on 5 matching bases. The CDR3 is CASSSPGNQFEQYF. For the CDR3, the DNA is TGTGCCAGCAGCTCCCCCGGGAATCAGTTCGAGCAGTACTTC.